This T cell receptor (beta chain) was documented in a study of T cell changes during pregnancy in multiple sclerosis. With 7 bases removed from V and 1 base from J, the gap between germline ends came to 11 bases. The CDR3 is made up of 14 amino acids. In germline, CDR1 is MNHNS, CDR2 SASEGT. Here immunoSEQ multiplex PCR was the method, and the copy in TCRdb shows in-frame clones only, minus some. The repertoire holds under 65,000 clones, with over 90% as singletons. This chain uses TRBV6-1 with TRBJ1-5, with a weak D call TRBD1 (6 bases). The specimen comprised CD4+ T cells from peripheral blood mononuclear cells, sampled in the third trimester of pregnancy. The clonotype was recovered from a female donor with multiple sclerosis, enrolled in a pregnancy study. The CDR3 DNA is TGTGCCAGCAACCTACAGGGAAGCAATCAGCCCCAGCATTTT. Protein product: CASNLQGSNQPQHF.